This T cell receptor beta chain was captured by sequencing in a study of beta chain features in type 1 diabetes. Study summary: Comparable age, gender and cell yields were observed in patients relative to healthy donors.

The investigators reverse transcribed all of the isolated RNA, so they sequenced expressed TCRB transcripts. TCRdb keeps only in-frame clones here, not all; method: immunoSEQ multiplex PCR. Of a few hundred thousand clones listed, more than 13% were seen once; the top ten hold roughly 0.019%. CDR3 length: 16 residues. Trimming cost V 5 bases and J 2 bases; bases outside gene matches: 9. The germline V gene has CDR1 SEHNR and CDR2 FQNEAQ (reference sequence). Blood was collected once per donor into heparin, averaging about 116 mL. Sequenced material: naive CD4+ T cells from blood. The sequence was obtained from a young woman in good health. The gene calls are TRBV7-9 and TRBJ2-3, with TRBD1 matching 8 bases. The CDR3 spells CASSPWGRGPTDTQYF. The CDR3 DNA follows: TGTGCCAGCAGCCCCTGGGGCAGGGGGCCCACAGATACGCAGTATTTT.